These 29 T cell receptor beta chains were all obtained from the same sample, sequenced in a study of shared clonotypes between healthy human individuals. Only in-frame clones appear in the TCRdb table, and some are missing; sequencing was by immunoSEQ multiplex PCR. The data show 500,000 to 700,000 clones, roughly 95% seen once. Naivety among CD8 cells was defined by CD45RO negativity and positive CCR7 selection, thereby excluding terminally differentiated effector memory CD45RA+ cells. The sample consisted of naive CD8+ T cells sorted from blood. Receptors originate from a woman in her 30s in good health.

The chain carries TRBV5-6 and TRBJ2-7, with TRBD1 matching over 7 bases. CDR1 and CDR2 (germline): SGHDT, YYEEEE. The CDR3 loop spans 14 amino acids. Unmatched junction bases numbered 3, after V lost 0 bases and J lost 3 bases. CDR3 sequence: CASSLEGTDYEQYF. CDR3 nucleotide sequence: TGTGCCAGCAGCTTGGAAGGGACAGACTACGAGCAGTACTTC.

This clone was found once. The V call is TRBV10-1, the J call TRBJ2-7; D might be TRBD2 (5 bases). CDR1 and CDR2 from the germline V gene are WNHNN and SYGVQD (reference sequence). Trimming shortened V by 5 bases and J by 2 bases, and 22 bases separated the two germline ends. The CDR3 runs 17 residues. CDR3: CASSSTREAYPPYEQYF. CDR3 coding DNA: TGCGCCAGCAGTTCAACCCGGGAAGCCTATCCCCCCTACGAGCAGTACTTC.

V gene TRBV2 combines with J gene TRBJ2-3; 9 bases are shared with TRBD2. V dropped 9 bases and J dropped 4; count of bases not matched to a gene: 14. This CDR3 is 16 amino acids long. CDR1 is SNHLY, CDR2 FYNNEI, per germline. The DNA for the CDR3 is TGTGCCAGGAGACTTGGTAGCGGGAGTTATCCAGATACGCAGTATTTT. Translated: CARRLGSGSYPDTQYF.

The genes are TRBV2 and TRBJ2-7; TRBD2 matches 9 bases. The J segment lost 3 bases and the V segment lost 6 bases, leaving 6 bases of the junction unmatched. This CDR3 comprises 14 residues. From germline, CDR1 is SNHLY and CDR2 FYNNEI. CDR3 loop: CASRVLAGVYEQYF. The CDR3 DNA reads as TGTGCCAGCAGGGTACTAGCGGGTGTCTACGAGCAGTACTTC.

The CDR3 DNA is TGTGCCAGCAGCCCTGCGGGGACGAATTCACCCCTCCACTTT. Translating it yields CASSPAGTNSPLHF. This chain links TRBV6-6 with TRBJ1-6, with D possibly matching TRBD1 (5 bases). Germline-derived CDR1 and CDR2 are MNHNY and SVGAGI (reference sequence). CDR3 length: 14 residues. V dropped 6 bases and J dropped 7 bases, with 13 bases sitting between them.

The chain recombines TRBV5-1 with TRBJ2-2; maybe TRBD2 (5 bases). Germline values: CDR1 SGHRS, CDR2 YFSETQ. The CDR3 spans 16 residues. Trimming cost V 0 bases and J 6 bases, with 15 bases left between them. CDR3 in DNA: TGCGCCAGCAGCTTGGTACCCGCGACTACCTCCGGGGAGCTGTTTTTT. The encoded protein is CASSLVPATTSGELFF.

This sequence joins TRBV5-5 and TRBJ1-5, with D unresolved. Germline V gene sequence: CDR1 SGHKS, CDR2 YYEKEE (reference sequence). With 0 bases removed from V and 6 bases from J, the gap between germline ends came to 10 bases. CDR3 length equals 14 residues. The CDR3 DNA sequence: TGTGCCAGCAGCTTGGAAGATTCGGGTCAGCCCCAGCATTTT. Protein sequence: CASSLEDSGQPQHF.

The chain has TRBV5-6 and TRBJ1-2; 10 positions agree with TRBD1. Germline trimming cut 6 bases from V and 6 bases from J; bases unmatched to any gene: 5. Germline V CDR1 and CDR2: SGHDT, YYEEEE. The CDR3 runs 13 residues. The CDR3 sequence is CASKTGGADGYTF. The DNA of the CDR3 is TGTGCCAGCAAGACAGGGGGCGCGGATGGCTACACCTTC.

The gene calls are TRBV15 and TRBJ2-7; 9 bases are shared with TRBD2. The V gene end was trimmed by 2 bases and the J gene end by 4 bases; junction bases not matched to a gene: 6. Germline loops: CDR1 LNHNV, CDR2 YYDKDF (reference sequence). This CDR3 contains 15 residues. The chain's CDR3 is CATSRLAGTDYEQYF. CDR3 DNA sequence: TGTGCCACCAGCAGACTAGCGGGGACCGATTACGAGCAGTACTTC.

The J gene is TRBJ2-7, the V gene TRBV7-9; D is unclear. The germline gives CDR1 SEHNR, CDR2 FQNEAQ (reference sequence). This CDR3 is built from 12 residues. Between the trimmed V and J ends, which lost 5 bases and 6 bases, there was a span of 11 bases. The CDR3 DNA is TGTGCCAGCAGCCCGCTTCCCGCCGAGCAGTACTTC. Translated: CASSPLPAEQYF.

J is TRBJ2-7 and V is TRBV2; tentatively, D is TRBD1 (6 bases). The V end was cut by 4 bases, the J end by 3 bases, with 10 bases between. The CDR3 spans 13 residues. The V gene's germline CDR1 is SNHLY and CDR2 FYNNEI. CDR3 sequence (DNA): TGTGCCAGCAGTGGCCGGACAGACTACGAGCAGTACTTC. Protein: CASSGRTDYEQYF.

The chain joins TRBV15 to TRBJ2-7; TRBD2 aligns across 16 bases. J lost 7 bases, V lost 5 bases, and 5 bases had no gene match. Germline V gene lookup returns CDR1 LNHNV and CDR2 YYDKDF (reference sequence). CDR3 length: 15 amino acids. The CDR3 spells CATSGGLAGGLEQYF. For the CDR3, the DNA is TGTGCCACCAGCGGGGGACTAGCGGGAGGGCTTGAGCAGTACTTC.

CDR3 amino acids: CASSLLRESSYEQYF. In nucleotides, the CDR3 is TGTGCCAGCAGTTTACTGCGGGAGAGCTCCTACGAGCAGTACTTC. The chain joins TRBV28 to TRBJ2-7, with TRBD2 matching over 7 bases. The CDR3 contains 15 residues. Germline lookup yields CDR1 MDHEN and CDR2 SYDVKM. Trimming took 2 bases from V and 0 from J; bases not matched to a gene: 4.

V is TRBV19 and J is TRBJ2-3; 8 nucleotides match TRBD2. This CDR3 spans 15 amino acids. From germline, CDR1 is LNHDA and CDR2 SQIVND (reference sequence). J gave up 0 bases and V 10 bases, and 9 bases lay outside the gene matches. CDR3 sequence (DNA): TGTGCCACCAAGCCCCGGGGGGGGAGCACAGATACGCAGTATTTT. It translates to CATKPRGGSTDTQYF.

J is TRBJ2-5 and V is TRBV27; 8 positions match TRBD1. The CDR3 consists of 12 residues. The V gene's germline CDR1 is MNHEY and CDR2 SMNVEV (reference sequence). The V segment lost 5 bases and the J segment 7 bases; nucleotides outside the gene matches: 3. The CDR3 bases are TGTGCCAGCAGTCGGACAGGGTCGACCCAGTACTTC. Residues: CASSRTGSTQYF.

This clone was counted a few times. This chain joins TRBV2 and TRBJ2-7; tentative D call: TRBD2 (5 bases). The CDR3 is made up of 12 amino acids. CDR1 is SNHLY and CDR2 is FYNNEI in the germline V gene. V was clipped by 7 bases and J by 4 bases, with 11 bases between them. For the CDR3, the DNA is TGTGCCAGCACCGGACGGGGATACGAGCAGTACTTC. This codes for CASTGRGYEQYF.

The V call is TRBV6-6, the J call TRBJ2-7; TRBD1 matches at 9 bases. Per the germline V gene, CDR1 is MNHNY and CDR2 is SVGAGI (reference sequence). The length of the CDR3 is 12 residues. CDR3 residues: CVGTGPSDEQYF. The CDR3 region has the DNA TGTGTCGGGACAGGGCCTTCGGACGAGCAGTACTTC.

CDR3: CASSSDREDTEAFF. The DNA of the CDR3 is TGTGCCAGCAGCTCCGACAGGGAGGACACTGAAGCTTTCTTT. This chain uses TRBV7-9 with TRBJ1-1, with TRBD1 matching 7 bases. The junction had 5 bases not matched to a gene; V was cut back by 4 bases and J by 3 bases. This CDR3 comprises 14 residues. In germline, CDR1 is SEHNR, CDR2 FQNEAQ (reference sequence).

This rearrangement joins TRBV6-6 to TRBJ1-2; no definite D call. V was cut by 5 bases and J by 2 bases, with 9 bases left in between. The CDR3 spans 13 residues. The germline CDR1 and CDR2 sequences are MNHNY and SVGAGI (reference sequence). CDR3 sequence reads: CASSPTLNYGYTF. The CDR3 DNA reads TGTGCCAGCAGTCCGACCCTCAACTATGGCTACACCTTC.

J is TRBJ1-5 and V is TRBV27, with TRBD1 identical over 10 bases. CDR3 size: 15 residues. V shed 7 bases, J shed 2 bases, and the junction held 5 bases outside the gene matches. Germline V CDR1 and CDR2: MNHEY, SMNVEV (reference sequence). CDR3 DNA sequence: TGTGCCAGCAATATGACAGGGGGCTGCAATCAGCCCCAGCATTTT. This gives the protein CASNMTGGCNQPQHF.

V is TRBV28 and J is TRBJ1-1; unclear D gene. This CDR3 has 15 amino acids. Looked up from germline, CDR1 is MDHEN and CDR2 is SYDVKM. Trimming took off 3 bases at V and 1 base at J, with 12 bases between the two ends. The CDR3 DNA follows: TGTGCCAGCAGTTTTATGTGGCAGGAGAACACTGAAGCTTTCTTT. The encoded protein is CASSFMWQENTEAFF.

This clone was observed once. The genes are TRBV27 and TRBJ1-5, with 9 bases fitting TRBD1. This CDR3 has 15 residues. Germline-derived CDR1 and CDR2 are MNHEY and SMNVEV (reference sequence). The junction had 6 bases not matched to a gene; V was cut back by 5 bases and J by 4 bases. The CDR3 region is CASSPFGTGNQPQHF. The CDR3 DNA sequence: TGTGCCAGCAGTCCCTTCGGGACAGGGAATCAGCCCCAGCATTTT.

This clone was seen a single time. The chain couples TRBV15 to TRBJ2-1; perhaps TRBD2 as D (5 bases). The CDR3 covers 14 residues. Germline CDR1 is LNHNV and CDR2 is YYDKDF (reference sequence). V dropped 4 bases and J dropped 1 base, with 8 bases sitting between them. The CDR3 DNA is TGTGCCACCAGCATACGGGGATCCTACAATGAGCAGTTCTTC. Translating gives CATSIRGSYNEQFF.

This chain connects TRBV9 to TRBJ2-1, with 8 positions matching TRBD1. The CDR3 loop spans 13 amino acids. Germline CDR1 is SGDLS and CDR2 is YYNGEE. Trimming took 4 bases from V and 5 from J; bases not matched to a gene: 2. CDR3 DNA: TGTGCCAGCAGCATGACAGGGGACAATGAGCAGTTCTTC. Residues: CASSMTGDNEQFF.

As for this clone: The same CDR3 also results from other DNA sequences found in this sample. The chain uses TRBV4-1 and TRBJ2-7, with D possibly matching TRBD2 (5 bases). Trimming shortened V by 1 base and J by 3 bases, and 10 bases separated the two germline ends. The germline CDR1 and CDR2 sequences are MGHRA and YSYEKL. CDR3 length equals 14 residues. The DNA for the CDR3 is TGCGCCAGCAGCCAAGTGGAGGTTGGCTACGAGCAGTACTTC. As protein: CASSQVEVGYEQYF.

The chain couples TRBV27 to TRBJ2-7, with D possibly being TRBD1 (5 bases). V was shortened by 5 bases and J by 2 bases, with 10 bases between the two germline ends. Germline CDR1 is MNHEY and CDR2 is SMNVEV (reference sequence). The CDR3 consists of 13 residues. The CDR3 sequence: CASSDTGPYEQYF. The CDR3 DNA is TGTGCCAGCAGTGATACAGGACCCTACGAGCAGTACTTC.

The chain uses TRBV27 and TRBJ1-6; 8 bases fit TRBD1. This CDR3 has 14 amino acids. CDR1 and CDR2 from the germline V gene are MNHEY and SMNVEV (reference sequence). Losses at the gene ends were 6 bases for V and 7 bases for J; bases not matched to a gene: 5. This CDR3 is CASRNRGWNSPLHF. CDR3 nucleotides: TGTGCCAGCAGGAACAGGGGGTGGAATTCACCCCTCCACTTT.

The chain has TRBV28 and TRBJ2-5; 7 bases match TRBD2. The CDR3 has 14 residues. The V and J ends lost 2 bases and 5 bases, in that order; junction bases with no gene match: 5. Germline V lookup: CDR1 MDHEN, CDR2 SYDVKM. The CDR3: CASSLAGEVETQYF. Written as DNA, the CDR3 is TGTGCCAGCAGTTTAGCGGGAGAAGTGGAGACCCAGTACTTC.

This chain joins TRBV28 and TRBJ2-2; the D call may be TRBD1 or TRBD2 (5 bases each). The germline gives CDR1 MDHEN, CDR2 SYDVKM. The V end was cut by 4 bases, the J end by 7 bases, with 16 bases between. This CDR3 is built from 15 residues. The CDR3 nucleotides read TGTGCCAGCAGTTCGGGGCATACTCCCGGCGGGGAGCTGTTTTTT. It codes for CASSSGHTPGGELFF.